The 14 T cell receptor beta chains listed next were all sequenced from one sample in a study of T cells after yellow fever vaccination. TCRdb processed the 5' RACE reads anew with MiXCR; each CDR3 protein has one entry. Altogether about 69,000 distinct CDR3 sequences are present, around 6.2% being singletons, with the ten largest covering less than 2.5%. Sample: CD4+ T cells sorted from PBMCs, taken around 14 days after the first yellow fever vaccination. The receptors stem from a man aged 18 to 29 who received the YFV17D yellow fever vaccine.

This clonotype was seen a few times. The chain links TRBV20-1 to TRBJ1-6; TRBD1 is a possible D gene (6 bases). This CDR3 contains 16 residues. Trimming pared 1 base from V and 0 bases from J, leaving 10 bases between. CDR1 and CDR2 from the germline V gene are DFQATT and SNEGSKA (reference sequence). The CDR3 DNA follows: TGCAGTGCTAGAGTGGGGGGCAGCTCCTATAATTCACCCCTCCACTTT. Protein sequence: CSARVGGSSYNSPLHF.

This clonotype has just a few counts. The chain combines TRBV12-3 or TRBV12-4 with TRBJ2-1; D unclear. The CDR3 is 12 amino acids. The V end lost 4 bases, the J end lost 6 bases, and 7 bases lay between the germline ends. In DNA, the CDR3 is TGTGCCAGCAGTTCAGTCCCCAATGAGCAGTTCTTC. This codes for CASSSVPNEQFF.

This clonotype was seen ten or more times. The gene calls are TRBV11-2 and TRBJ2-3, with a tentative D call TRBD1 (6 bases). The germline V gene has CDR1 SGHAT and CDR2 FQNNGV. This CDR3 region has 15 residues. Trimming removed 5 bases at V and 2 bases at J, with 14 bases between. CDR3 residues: CASSHGQRVTDTQYF. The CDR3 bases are TGTGCCAGCAGCCATGGACAGAGGGTCACAGATACGCAGTATTTT.

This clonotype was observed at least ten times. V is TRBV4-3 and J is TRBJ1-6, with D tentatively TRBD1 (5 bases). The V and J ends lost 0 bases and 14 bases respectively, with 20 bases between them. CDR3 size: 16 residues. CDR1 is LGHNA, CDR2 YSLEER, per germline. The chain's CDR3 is CASSQEAGTLGLSLHF. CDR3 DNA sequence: TGCGCCAGCAGCCAAGAAGCCGGGACCTTAGGTCTATCCCTCCACTTT.

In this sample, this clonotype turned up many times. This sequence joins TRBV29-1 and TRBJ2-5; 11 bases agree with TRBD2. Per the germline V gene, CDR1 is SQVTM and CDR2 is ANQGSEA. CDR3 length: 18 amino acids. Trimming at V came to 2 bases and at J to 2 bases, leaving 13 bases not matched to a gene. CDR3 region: CSVERVSGGAGWQETQYF. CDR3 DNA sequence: TGCAGCGTTGAACGAGTTAGCGGGGGGGCCGGTTGGCAAGAGACCCAGTACTTC.

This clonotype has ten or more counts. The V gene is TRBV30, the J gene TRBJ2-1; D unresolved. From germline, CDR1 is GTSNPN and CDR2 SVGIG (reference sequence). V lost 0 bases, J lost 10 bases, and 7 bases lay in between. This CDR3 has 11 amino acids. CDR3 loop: CAWSVSEEQFF. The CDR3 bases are TGTGCCTGGAGTGTCAGTGAAGAGCAGTTCTTC.

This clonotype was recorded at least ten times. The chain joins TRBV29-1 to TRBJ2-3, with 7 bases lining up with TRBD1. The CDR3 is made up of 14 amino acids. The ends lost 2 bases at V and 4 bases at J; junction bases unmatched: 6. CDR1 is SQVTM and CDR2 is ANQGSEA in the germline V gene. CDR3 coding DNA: TGCAGCGTTGAAAAAGGACAGGCGGCAGATACGCAGTATTTT. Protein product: CSVEKGQAADTQYF.

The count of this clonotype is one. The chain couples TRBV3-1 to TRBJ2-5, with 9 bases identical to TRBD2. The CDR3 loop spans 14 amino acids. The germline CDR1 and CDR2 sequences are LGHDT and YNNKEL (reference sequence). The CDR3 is CASSGLAGRETQYF. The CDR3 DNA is TGTGCTTCCTCCGGCCTAGCGGGGAGGGAGACCCAGTACTTC.

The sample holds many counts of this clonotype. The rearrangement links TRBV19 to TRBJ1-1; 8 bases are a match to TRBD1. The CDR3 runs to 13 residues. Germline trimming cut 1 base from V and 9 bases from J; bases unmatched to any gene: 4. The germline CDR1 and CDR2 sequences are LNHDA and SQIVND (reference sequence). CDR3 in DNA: TGTGCCAGTAGTATAGCCGGACAGGGAAAAGCTTTCTTT. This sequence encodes CASSIAGQGKAFF.

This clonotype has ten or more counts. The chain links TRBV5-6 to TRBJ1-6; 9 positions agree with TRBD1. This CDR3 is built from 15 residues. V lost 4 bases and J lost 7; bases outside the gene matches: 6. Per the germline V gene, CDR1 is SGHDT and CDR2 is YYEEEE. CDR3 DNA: TGTGCCAGCAGCCATGGGGACAGGGAAAATTCACCCCTCCACTTT. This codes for CASSHGDRENSPLHF.

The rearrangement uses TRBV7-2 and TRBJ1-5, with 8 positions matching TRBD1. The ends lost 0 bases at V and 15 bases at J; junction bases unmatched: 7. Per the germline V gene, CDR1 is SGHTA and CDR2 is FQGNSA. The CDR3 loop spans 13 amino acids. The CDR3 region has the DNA TGTGCCAGCAGCTTAGCCGGACAGGGTTATGTGCATTTT. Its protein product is CASSLAGQGYVHF.

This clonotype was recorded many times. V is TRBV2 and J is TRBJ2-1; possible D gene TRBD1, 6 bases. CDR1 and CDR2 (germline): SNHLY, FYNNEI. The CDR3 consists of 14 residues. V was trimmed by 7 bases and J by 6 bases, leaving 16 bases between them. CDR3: CASITEQGINEQFF. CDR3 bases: TGTGCCAGCATCACCGAGCAGGGGATCAATGAGCAGTTCTTC.

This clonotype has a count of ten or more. CDR3 bases: TGCGCCAGCAGCTTCCTACCCGAGACTGAAGCTTTCTTT. It codes for CASSFLPETEAFF. This chain uses TRBV5-1 with TRBJ1-1; unclear D gene. Per germline, CDR1 SGHRS and CDR2 YFSETQ. The CDR3 covers 13 residues. The V end lost 2 bases, the J end lost 5 bases, and 10 bases lay between the germline ends.

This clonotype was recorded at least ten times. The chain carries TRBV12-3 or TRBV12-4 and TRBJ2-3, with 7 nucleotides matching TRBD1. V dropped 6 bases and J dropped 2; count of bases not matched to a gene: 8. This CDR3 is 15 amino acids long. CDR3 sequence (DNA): TGTGCCAGCAGGCGGACAGGTCATTACACAGATACGCAGTATTTT. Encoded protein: CASRRTGHYTDTQYF.